Listed below are T cell receptor beta chains from one sample, sequenced in a study of blood T cell repertoires in COVID-19. Assay: immunoSEQ multiplex PCR; the TCRdb copy retains only in-frame clones and omits some. Of about 480,000 clones in the sample, 88% were seen once. Sequencing was carried out using PBMCs or T cells enriched from blood (not recorded which). The source is a woman aged 40 to 50 who had recovered from COVID-19. The CDR3 runs from the conserved cysteine through the conserved F or W.

V: TRBV7-9; J: TRBJ1-1; CDR3: CASSLQRQERFSGTEAFF
V: TRBV10-1; J: TRBJ2-3; CDR3: CASSGFGTDTQYF
V: TRBV14; J: TRBJ2-7; CDR3: CASSQSGKQYF
V: TRBV15; J: TRBJ1-4; CDR3: CATSRGPGLNNEKLFF
V: TRBV5-1; J: TRBJ2-7; CDR3: CASSLGVAGQTYEQYF
V: TRBV3-1/TRBV3-2; J: TRBJ2-7; CDR3: CASSQDGRYEQYF
V: TRBV27; J: TRBJ1-2; CDR3: CASADRGPGYGYTF
V: TRBV25-1; J: TRBJ2-3; CDR3: CASSPHIAGRTDTQYF
V: TRBV24-1; J: TRBJ2-1; CDR3: CATSDPRAGGLNEQFF
V: TRBV5-1; J: TRBJ2-7; CDR3: CASSSGQELAGDPYEQYF
V: TRBV10-3; J: TRBJ1-2; CDR3: CAISVPQGGSNYGYTF
V: TRBV5-6; J: TRBJ1-2; CDR3: CASSLNRAGYTF
V: TRBV4-3; J: TRBJ2-1; CDR3: CASSQVRTSGRAEQFF
V: TRBV4-3; J: TRBJ1-1; CDR3: CASSQEYRMNTEAFF
V: TRBV20-1; J: TRBJ2-7; CDR3: CSATASVEQYF
V: TRBV11-2; J: TRBJ1-2; CDR3: CASSLARTVNYGYTF
V: TRBV7-2; J: TRBJ2-1; CDR3: CASSASGTSGNEQFF
V: TRBV27; J: TRBJ1-1; CDR3: CASRQDMNTEAFF
V: TRBV7-6; J: TRBJ2-3; CDR3: CASSLGGLAGADTQYF
V: TRBV7-2; J: TRBJ1-1; CDR3: CASSLVRTEAFF
V: TRBV20-1; J: TRBJ2-7; CDR3: CSASGTLEQYF
V: TRBV14; J: TRBJ1-2; CDR3: CASSPRRQAGYTF
V: TRBV5-6; J: TRBJ1-2; CDR3: CASSSASRDRGRYGYTF
V: TRBV3-1/TRBV3-2; J: TRBJ2-7; CDR3: CASSQVSGSSYEQYF
V: TRBV4-3; J: TRBJ1-2; CDR3: CASSQGTSYNYGYTF
V: TRBV6-2/TRBV6-3; J: TRBJ2-1; CDR3: CASSYWGQGADEQFF
V: TRBV2; J: TRBJ1-1; CDR3: CASRLQGARTEAFF
V: TRBV7-9; J: TRBJ1-5; CDR3: CASSLGLGDQVPWPQHF
V: TRBV24-1; J: TRBJ2-3; CDR3: CATSDSIRVDADTQYF
V: TRBV7-8; J: TRBJ1-3; CDR3: CASSLNPGRGTGNTIYF
V: TRBV7-9; J: TRBJ1-1; CDR3: CASSSAGGRTEAFF
V: TRBV7-9; J: TRBJ2-1; CDR3: CASSPGGEEVF
V: TRBV5-4; J: TRBJ1-3; CDR3: CASSLAPAEGNTIYF